The TCR beta chain under discussion was sequenced for a study of blood T cell dynamics during melanoma immunotherapy. V lost 3 bases to trimming and J lost 2 bases; unmatched junction nucleotides: 14. The CDR3 has 18 residues. Each bulk PBMC sample had approximately 0.35 ug DNA loaded. TCRdb's table, derived via immunoSEQ multiplex PCR, lists solely in-frame clones and lacks some. The repertoire holds about 4,900 clones, with approximately 83% as singletons. The sample's time point: pre-treatment baseline. Sequencing used blood, obtained from a patient treated with checkpoint blockade. The origin of this receptor is a human donor with melanoma. The chain is built from TRBV23-1 and TRBJ2-5; 8 nucleotides agree with TRBD1. TRBV23-1 is labeled an ORF, and its function is uncertain. The CDR3, as DNA: TGCGCCAGCAGTCACCCATCTGAAGACAGGGGCCCACAAGAGACCCAGTACTTC. This encodes CASSHPSEDRGPQETQYF.